Given below is one TCR beta chain in context. The data were taken from a study of blood T cell repertoires in COVID-19. Turning to the study itself: Italy, Spain and the United States were the sources of the convalescent and acute COVID-19 samples. Sample material is recorded as cDNA or gDNA derived from T cells, B-cell-depleted T cells, or PBMCs.

Under the authors' procedure: Amplifying reference gene primers gave estimates of nucleated cell counts. Some clones are missing from TCRdb's copy, which holds only in-frame ones; the method was immunoSEQ multiplex PCR. The DNA gave D and trimming, while V, J and clone size come from that table. The profile shows 200,000 or so clones, 80% to 85% of them singletons. Germline loops: CDR1 LGHNA, CDR2 YNFKEQ. This CDR3 has 20 residues. V shed 1 base and J 1 base; nucleotides not matched to a gene: 15. The TCR sequence derives from a woman aged 25 to 39 who had recovered from COVID-19. V usage is TRBV4-2 and J usage is TRBJ2-5; 10 nucleotides line up with TRBD2. Specimen: peripheral blood. Here the CDR3 DNA reads TGTGCCAGCAGCCAAGGCCCCCCAACTTTAGCGGGAGGACCCCAAGAGACCCAGTACTTC. Residues: CASSQGPPTLAGGPQETQYF.